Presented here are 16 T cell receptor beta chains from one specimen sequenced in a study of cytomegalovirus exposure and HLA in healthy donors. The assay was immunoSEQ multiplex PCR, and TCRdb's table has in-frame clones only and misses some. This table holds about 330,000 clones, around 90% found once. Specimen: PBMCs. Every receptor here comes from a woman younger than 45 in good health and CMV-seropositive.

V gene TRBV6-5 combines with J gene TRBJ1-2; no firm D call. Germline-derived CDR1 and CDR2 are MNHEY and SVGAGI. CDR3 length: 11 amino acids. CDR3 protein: CATASYYGYTF. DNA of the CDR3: TGTGCAACCGCCTCCTACTATGGCTACACCTTC.

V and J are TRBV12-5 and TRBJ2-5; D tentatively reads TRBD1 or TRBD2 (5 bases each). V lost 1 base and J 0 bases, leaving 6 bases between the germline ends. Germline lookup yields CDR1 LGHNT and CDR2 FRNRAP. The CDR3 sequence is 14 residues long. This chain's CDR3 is CASGLGDHQETQYF. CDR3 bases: TGTGCTAGTGGTTTGGGGGACCACCAAGAGACCCAGTACTTC.

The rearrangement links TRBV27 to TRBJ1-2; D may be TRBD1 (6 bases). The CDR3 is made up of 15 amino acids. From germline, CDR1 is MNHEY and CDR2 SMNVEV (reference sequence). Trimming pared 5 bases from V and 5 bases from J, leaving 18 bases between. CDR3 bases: TGTGCCAGCAGTCCAAGATTGGGGGCTGGGTATGGCTACACCTTC. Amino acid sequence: CASSPRLGAGYGYTF.

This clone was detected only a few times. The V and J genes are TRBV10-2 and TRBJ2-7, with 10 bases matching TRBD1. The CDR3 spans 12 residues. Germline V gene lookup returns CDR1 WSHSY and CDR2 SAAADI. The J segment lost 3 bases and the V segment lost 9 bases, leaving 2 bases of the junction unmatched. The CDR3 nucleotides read TGCGCCAGTAGGGACAGGGGCTACGAGCAGTACTTC. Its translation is CASRDRGYEQYF.

The CDR3 sequence: CASSNQGVHTGELFF. The CDR3 DNA sequence: TGTGCCAGCAGTAACCAGGGGGTGCACACCGGGGAGCTGTTTTTT. The V gene is TRBV25-1, the J gene TRBJ2-2, with 7 bases identical to TRBD1. The junction had 6 bases not matched to a gene; V was cut back by 5 bases and J by 3 bases. This CDR3 is 15 amino acids long. CDR1 MGHDK and CDR2 SYGVNS come from the germline V gene.

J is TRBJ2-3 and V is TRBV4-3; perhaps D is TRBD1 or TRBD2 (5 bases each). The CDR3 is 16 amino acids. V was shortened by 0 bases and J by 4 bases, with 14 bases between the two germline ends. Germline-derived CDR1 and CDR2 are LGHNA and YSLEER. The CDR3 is CASSQDRNGAPDTQYF. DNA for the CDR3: TGCGCCAGCAGCCAAGATCGAAACGGGGCCCCAGATACGCAGTATTTT.

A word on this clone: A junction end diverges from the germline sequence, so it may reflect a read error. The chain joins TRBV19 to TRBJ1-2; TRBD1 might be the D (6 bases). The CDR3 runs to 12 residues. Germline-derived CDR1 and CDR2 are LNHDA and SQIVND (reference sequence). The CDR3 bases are TGTGCCAGTACCCAGGGGCCTCAAGCCCCTACTTTC. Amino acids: CASTQGPQAPTF.

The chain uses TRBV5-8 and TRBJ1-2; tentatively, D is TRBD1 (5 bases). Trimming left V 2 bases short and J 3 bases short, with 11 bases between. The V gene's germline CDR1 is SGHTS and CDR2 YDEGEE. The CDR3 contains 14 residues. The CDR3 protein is CASSLLGEDYGYTF. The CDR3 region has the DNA TGTGCCAGCAGCTTATTAGGGGAAGACTATGGCTACACCTTC.

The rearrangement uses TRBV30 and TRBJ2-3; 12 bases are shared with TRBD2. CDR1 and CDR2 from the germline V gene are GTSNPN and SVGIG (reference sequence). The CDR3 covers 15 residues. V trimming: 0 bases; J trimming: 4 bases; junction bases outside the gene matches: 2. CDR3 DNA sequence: TGTGCCTGGAGTGTACTAGCGGGAGGACCAGATACGCAGTATTTT. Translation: CAWSVLAGGPDTQYF.

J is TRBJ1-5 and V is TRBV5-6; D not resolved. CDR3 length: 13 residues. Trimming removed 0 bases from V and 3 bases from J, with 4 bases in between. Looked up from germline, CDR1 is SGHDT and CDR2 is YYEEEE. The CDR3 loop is CASSLAPNQPQHF. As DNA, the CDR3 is TGTGCCAGCAGCTTGGCACCCAATCAGCCCCAGCATTTT. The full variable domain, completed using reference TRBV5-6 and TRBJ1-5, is DAGVTQSPTHLIKTRGQQVTLRCSPKSGHDTVSWYQQALGQGPQFIFQYYEEEERQRGNFPDRFSGHQFPNYSSELNVNALLLGDSALYLCASSLAPNQPQHFGDGTRLSIL.

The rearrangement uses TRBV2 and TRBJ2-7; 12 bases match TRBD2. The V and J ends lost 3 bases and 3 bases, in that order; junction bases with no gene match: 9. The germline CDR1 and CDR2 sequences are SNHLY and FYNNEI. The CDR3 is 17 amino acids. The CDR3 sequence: CASSDLAGGLTLYEQYF. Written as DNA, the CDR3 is TGTGCCAGCAGTGATCTAGCGGGAGGGTTGACTCTCTACGAGCAGTACTTC.

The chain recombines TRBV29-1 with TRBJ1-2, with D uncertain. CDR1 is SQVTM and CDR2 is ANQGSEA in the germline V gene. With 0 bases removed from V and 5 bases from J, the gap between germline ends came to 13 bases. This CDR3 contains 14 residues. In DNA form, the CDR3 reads TGCAGCGTTGAAGATCCCCGAAAACCTTATGGCTACACCTTC. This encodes CSVEDPRKPYGYTF.

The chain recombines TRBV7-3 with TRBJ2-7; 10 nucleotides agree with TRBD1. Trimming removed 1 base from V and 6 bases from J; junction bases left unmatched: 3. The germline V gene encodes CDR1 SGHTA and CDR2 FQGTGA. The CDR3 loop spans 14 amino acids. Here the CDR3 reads CASSLNRDRGEQYF. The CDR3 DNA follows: TGTGCCAGCAGCTTAAACCGGGACAGGGGCGAGCAGTACTTC.

The CDR3 loop is CSVTGGNYGYTF. The CDR3 nucleotides read TGCAGCGTTACAGGAGGAAACTATGGCTACACCTTC. The rearrangement joins TRBV29-1 to TRBJ1-2, with a tentative D call TRBD1 (5 bases). CDR3 length: 12 residues. Trimming shortened V by 5 bases and J by 2 bases, and 9 bases separated the two germline ends. Germline CDR1 SQVTM, CDR2 ANQGSEA.

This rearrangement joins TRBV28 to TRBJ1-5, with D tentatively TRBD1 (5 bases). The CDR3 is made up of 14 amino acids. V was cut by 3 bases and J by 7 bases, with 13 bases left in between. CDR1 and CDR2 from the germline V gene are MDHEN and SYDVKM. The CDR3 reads CASSLGGRKQPQHF. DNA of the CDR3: TGTGCCAGCAGTTTGGGGGGACGAAAGCAGCCCCAGCATTTT.

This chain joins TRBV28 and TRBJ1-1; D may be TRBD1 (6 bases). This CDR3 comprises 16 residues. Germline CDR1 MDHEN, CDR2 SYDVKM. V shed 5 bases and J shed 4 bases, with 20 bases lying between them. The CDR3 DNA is TGTGCCAGCAGTCCTTCGACGGCAGGGGATCTCACTGAAGCTTTCTTT. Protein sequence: CASSPSTAGDLTEAFF.